The clone carrying this T cell receptor (beta chain) has only one observation. Per the authors' pipeline: Estimates of nucleated cell counts were drawn from the amplification of reference gene primers. Sequenced by immunoSEQ multiplex PCR; TCRdb stores in-frame clones only, minus some. D and trimming come from the DNA, and the V and J calls and clone size come from that table. The sample holds more than 300,000 clones, about 90% seen once. This CDR3 comprises 15 residues. The J segment lost 6 bases and the V segment lost 5 bases, leaving 12 bases of the junction unmatched. CDR1 SGHRS and CDR2 YFSETQ come from the germline V gene. These data are taken from a study of blood T cell repertoires in COVID-19. Study in general: Spain, Italy and the United States supplied samples that represented acute and convalescent COVID-19. Nucleic acid was either cDNA or gDNA, and it came from T cells, B-cell-depleted T cells, or PBMCs.

This receptor was identified in a woman aged 30 to 39 with COVID-19, enrolled during active disease. The chain uses TRBV5-1 and TRBJ2-7, with 9 bases lining up with TRBD1. Sequencing was performed on peripheral blood. Here the CDR3 DNA reads TGCGCCAGCAGATCGGCCGGGACAGGGCTAGGCGAGCAGTACTTC. It translates to CASRSAGTGLGEQYF.